The rows below give T cell receptor beta chains drawn from one sample of a study of blood T cell repertoires in COVID-19. Using immunoSEQ multiplex PCR, the repertoire was profiled, and TCRdb retains in-frame clones only, with some absent. The repertoire includes tens of thousands of clones, around 85% of them detected once, and roughly 57% sits in the top ten. Sequencing was done on a sample of peripheral blood. The receptor source for this set is an elderly woman with acute or convalescent COVID-19. Both conserved end residues are part of each CDR3. D genes are given only for firm matches. For some rows the clone size is stated as once, few or many, or as a class when expanded; others skip it.

j_gene | v_gene | d_gene | abundance | CDR3nt | CDR3aa
TRBJ2-2 | TRBV5-1 | . | . | TGCGCCAGCAGCCTGCCCTTACCCGGCACCGGGGAGCTGTTTTTT | CASSLPLPGTGELFF
TRBJ1-2 | TRBV5-1 | . | once | TGCGCCAGCAGCTTGGCGACAGCGTCCTATGGCTACACCTTC | CASSLATASYGYTF
TRBJ1-2 | TRBV12-3/TRBV12-4 | . | . | TGTGCCAGCAGCCTAGAGACTAACTATGGCTACACCTTC | CASSLETNYGYTF
TRBJ2-1 | TRBV23-1 | . | once | TGCGCCAGCAGTCAATGGGGCCCGACCCCGGGCGATGAGCAGTTCTTC | CASSQWGPTPGDEQFF
TRBJ1-5 | TRBV19 | . | . | TGTGCCAGTAGTTCGGGACACGACAATCAGCCCCAGCATTTT | CASSSGHDNQPQHF
TRBJ1-5 | TRBV5-5 | . | . | TGTGCCAGCAGCTGGCAGGGAGGCGGGCCCCAGCATTTT | CASSWQGGGPQHF
TRBJ1-6 | TRBV10-1 | . | . | TGCGCCAGCAGAGCTCCGGACAGCTCCTATAATTCACCCCTCCACTTT | CASRAPDSSYNSPLHF
TRBJ1-6 | TRBV9 | . | . | TGTGCCAGCAGCCAAGGGGGACGGGATTCACCCCTCCACTTT | CASSQGGRDSPLHF
TRBJ1-2 | TRBV29-1 | TRBD1 | . | TGCAGCGTCGTAACAGGGGCCTATGGCTACACCTTC | CSVVTGAYGYTF
TRBJ1-2 | TRBV25-1 | . | . | TGTGCCAGCACCGCCGGACAACCCTATGGCTACACCTTC | CASTAGQPYGYTF
TRBJ2-3 | TRBV3-1/TRBV3-2 | . | . | TGTGCCAGCAGCCAAGGGAGTTCGGCAGATACGCAGTATTTT | CASSQGSSADTQYF
TRBJ2-7 | TRBV6-5 | TRBD1 | . | TGTGCCAGCAGTTACTCCGGGACAGGGGAATCCTACGAGCAGTACTTC | CASSYSGTGESYEQYF
TRBJ2-7 | TRBV6-5 | TRBD1 | . | TGTGCCAGCACCGAGGACAGGGCCTACGAGCAGTACTTC | CASTEDRAYEQYF